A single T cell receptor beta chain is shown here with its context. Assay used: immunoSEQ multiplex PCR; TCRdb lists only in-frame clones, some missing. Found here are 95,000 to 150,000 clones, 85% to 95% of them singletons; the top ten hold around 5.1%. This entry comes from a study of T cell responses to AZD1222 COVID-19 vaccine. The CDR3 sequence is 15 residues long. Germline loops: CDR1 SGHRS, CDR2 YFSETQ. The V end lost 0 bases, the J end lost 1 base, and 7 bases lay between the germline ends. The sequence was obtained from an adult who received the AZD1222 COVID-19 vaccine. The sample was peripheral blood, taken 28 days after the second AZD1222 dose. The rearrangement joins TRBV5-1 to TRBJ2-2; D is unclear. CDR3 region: CASSLDHLNTGELFF. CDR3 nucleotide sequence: TGCGCCAGCAGCTTGGATCACCTGAACACCGGGGAGCTGTTTTTT.